The rows below give T cell receptor beta chains drawn from one sample of a study of blood T cell repertoires in COVID-19. Clones were sequenced by immunoSEQ multiplex PCR, and TCRdb holds only the in-frame ones, with some missing. This table has 100,000 to 150,000 clones, about 83% appearing once. Sequenced sample: peripheral blood. Receptors originate from a man in his 70s with acute or convalescent COVID-19. CDR3s include the opening cysteine and the closing phenylalanine or tryptophan. D genes are given only for firm matches. Clone size is shown for a subset of rows, as once, few, many or a class of expanded clone.

v_call	j_call	d_call	clone_size	cdr3_nt	cdr3_aa
TRBV3-1/TRBV3-2	TRBJ2-1	TRBD1	.	TGTGCCAGCAGCGACAGGGTAAGGTCCTACAATGAGCAGTTCTTC	CASSDRVRSYNEQFF
TRBV5-8	TRBJ1-4	.	.	TGTGCCAGCAGCCGTCGGCAGGGGAATGAAAAACTGTTTTTT	CASSRRQGNEKLFF
TRBV10-3	TRBJ2-1	TRBD2	.	TGTGCCATCAGTGAACCCGGACTAGGGTTGCGGAATGAGCAGTTCTTC	CAISEPGLGLRNEQFF
TRBV5-4	TRBJ1-1	TRBD1	.	TGTGCCAGCAGCTTGGGGGACACAGGGGGGACTGAAGCTTTCTTT	CASSLGDTGGTEAFF
TRBV3-1/TRBV3-2	TRBJ2-2	.	few	TGTGCCAGCAGCCACTACACCGGGGAGCTGTTTTTT	CASSHYTGELFF
TRBV7-2	TRBJ1-1	.	.	TGTGCCAGCAGCCCTGCGGGGCCGACGAACACTGAAGCTTTCTTT	CASSPAGPTNTEAFF
TRBV19	TRBJ1-2	TRBD1	.	TGTGCCAGTAGTGTCTCCGGGACAGGGTGGTACGGCTACACCTTC	CASSVSGTGWYGYTF
TRBV24-1	TRBJ1-1	.	.	TGTGCCACCAGTGATAGTGGGCCGGGGACTGAAGCTTTCTTT	CATSDSGPGTEAFF
TRBV6-5	TRBJ1-1	TRBD1	.	TGTGCCAGCAGTCCAGGGACAGGAAGAGGCACTGAAGCTTTCTTT	CASSPGTGRGTEAFF
TRBV5-5	TRBJ2-6	.	.	TGTGCCAGCAGCTTCACAGGACCGAGCTCTGGGGCCAACGTCCTGACTTTC	CASSFTGPSSGANVLTF
TRBV19	TRBJ2-1	TRBD2	.	TGTGCCAGTAGTCGGGGGGGGCGGAATGAGCAGTTCTTC	CASSRGGRNEQFF
TRBV7-3	TRBJ2-2	TRBD2	.	TGTGCCAGCAGCTTAGTCGGGACTAGCGCTATAGGGAACACCGGGGAGCTGTTTTTT	CASSLVGTSAIGNTGELFF
TRBV6-4	TRBJ2-6	.	.	TGTGCCAGCAGTGACTCTGGAGGGGCTGGGGCCAACGTCCTGACTTTC	CASSDSGGAGANVLTF
TRBV19	TRBJ1-1	.	.	TGTGCCAGTAGTATTGGGCAGTTAAACACTGAAGCTTTCTTT	CASSIGQLNTEAFF
TRBV4-3	TRBJ1-2	.	few	TGCGCCAGCAGCCAAGATCAGTGGGCGCGGGACTATGGCTACACCTTC	CASSQDQWARDYGYTF
TRBV15	TRBJ1-1	TRBD1	.	TGTGCCACCAGCAGAGATATAGGGACAGGGGACACTGAAGCTTTCTTT	CATSRDIGTGDTEAFF
TRBV29-1	TRBJ2-7	.	.	TGCAGCGTTGAAGAACAAGACTACGAGCAGTACTTC	CSVEEQDYEQYF
TRBV5-1	TRBJ2-7	TRBD1	.	TGCGCCAGCAGCTTGGGCCCCGGGACAGGGGACTACTACGAGCAGTACTTC	CASSLGPGTGDYYEQYF
TRBV7-9	TRBJ2-5	.	.	TGTGCCAGCAGCCCCGGACAGCGAAAAGAGACCCAGTACTTC	CASSPGQRKETQYF
TRBV7-3	TRBJ2-5	.	.	TGTGCCAGCAGCCCGCGCCAGGGGGGAGAGACCCAGTACTTC	CASSPRQGGETQYF
TRBV6-5	TRBJ2-7	TRBD2	.	TGTGCCAGCAGCCAAGCCCTGGCGGGGGTCTACGAGCAGTACTTC	CASSQALAGVYEQYF
TRBV7-9	TRBJ2-7	.	.	TGTGCCAGCAGCACGAACACAGGGAGCCAACTCTACGAGCAGTACTTC	CASSTNTGSQLYEQYF
TRBV7-2	TRBJ1-5	.	once	TGTGCCAGCAGCTTACAGGGGAATCAGCCCCAGCATTTT	CASSLQGNQPQHF
TRBV4-1	TRBJ1-4	.	few	TGCGCCAGCAGCCAAGAAGGGACACTTAATGAAAAACTGTTTTTT	CASSQEGTLNEKLFF
TRBV4-1	TRBJ2-2	.	few	TGCGCCAGCAGCCAATCCTCCGTCGGGGAGCTGTTTTTT	CASSQSSVGELFF
TRBV15	TRBJ2-3	.	.	TGTGCCACCAGCAGAGTCCCGGCGGGGACAGATACGCAGTATTTT	CATSRVPAGTDTQYF
TRBV11-2	TRBJ2-3	.	.	TGTGCCAGCAGCTTAGGCACCAGGTCAGATACGCAGTATTTT	CASSLGTRSDTQYF
TRBV28	TRBJ1-5	.	few	TGTGCCACTTACAGGGTGGCGGAGCCCCAGCATTTT	CATYRVAEPQHF
TRBV5-4	TRBJ1-2	.	few	TGTGCCAGCAGCCCGACGAGGGTAGGAGGTTATGGCTACACCTTC	CASSPTRVGGYGYTF
TRBV24-1	TRBJ2-5	TRBD1	.	TGTGCCACCAGTTCCGGACAGGGGAGAGAGACCCAGTACTTC	CATSSGQGRETQYF
TRBV5-1	TRBJ2-1	TRBD1	.	TGCGCCAGCAACCTACAGGGGAATGAGCAGTTCTTC	CASNLQGNEQFF
TRBV11-2	TRBJ1-4	TRBD1	.	TGTGCCAGCAGCAAAGACAGGGCGACAGGGGAAAAACTGTTTTTT	CASSKDRATGEKLFF
TRBV6-1	TRBJ1-1	.	.	TGTGCCAGCATCCCCGGACAGATGAACACTGAAGCTTTCTTT	CASIPGQMNTEAFF
TRBV28	TRBJ2-3	TRBD2	.	TGTGCCACCAGCGGGGAGGGTACAGATACGCAGTATTTT	CATSGEGTDTQYF
TRBV7-9	TRBJ1-1	.	.	TGTGCCAGCAGCTTAGATGGGACATTGAACACTGAAGCTTTCTTT	CASSLDGTLNTEAFF
TRBV11-3	TRBJ2-3	.	.	TGTGCCAGCAGCTTCGGGACTCGCGGTACGCAGTATTTT	CASSFGTRGTQYF
TRBV6-5	TRBJ2-6	.	.	TGTGCCAGCAGTAGCCAGGGGAGAGGGGCCAACGTCCTGACTTTC	CASSSQGRGANVLTF
TRBV6-5	TRBJ1-1	.	.	TGTGCCAGCAGTTACTCAACGGGAGCAGCTTTCTTT	CASSYSTGAAFF
TRBV9	TRBJ2-1	TRBD1	.	TGTGCCAGCAGCGCGACAGGGGACAATGAGCAGTTCTTC	CASSATGDNEQFF
TRBV7-9	TRBJ2-7	TRBD2	.	TGTGCCAGCAGCCCATGGACTAGCGGGGAGGCCTACGAGCAGTACTTC	CASSPWTSGEAYEQYF
TRBV11-2	TRBJ1-1	.	once	TGTGCCAGCAGCTTATCTGGACAGTTGAACACTGAAGCTTTCTTT	CASSLSGQLNTEAFF
TRBV6-6	TRBJ1-4	.	.	TGTGCCAGCAAGTCCGGGTTAGGTGAAAAACTGTTTTTT	CASKSGLGEKLFF
TRBV18	TRBJ1-6	TRBD1	.	TGTGCCAGCTCACCACGGGACAGAATAGAAACACGCTCCTATAATTCACCCCTCCACTTT	CASSPRDRIETRSYNSPLHF
TRBV4-3	TRBJ2-5	.	.	TGCGCCAGCAGCCAAGGGTCAGGGACAAAAGAGACCCAGTACTTC	CASSQGSGTKETQYF
TRBV21-1	TRBJ1-5	.	.	TGTGCCAGCAGCAAATCCCGGGGAGGTGATCAGCCCCAGCATTTT	CASSKSRGGDQPQHF
TRBV9	TRBJ1-4	TRBD1	.	TGTGCCAGCAGCACCTCAGGGGGCTCTAATGAAAAACTGTTTTTT	CASSTSGGSNEKLFF
TRBV27	TRBJ2-1	TRBD2	once	TGTGCCAGCAGTTCACTAGCGGGAGGTAACAATGAGCAGTTCTTC	CASSSLAGGNNEQFF
TRBV28	TRBJ1-5	TRBD1	.	TGTGCCACCACAAAGACGGGACAGGGGTTGGGTCAGCCCCAGCATTTT	CATTKTGQGLGQPQHF
TRBV3-1/TRBV3-2	TRBJ2-7	TRBD2	few	TGTGCCAGCAGCCAAGCTAGCGGTGCTGCCTACGAGCAGTACTTC	CASSQASGAAYEQYF
TRBV27	TRBJ1-5	.	.	TGTGCCAGCAGTTTCCAGGGTAACAATCAGCCCCAGCATTTT	CASSFQGNNQPQHF
TRBV9	TRBJ2-3	.	once	TGTGCCAGCAGCTTCCTGACAGCAAATACGCAGTATTTT	CASSFLTANTQYF
TRBV7-6	TRBJ2-3	.	.	TGTGCCAGCAGCTTAGAGGAGGGGTACACAGATACGCAGTATTTT	CASSLEEGYTDTQYF
TRBV7-2	TRBJ2-1	TRBD2	.	TGTGCCAGCAGCCCAGTGGCTAGCGGGGCCAGAGAGCAGTTCTTC	CASSPVASGAREQFF
TRBV15	TRBJ1-1	.	.	TGTGCCACCAGCAGAGAGTCACCTAGTCCGGTCACTGAAGCTTTCTTT	CATSRESPSPVTEAFF
TRBV4-1	TRBJ2-7	.	many	TGCGCCAGCAGCCAAGGGGGCCCCGACTACGAGCAGTACTTC	CASSQGGPDYEQYF
TRBV7-2	TRBJ2-7	.	.	TGTGCCAGCAGCTTAAGAAGTAACAGGGCCGAGCAGTACTTC	CASSLRSNRAEQYF
TRBV6-2/TRBV6-3	TRBJ2-7	.	once	TGTGCCAGCAGTAAACACCGGGACATCCTAGACGAGCAGTACTTC	CASSKHRDILDEQYF
TRBV3-1/TRBV3-2	TRBJ2-5	TRBD2	once	TGTGCCAGCAGCCCTGGACTAGCGGGAGGGCTGGTTAGAGAGACCCAGTACTTC	CASSPGLAGGLVRETQYF